Presented here are 27 T cell receptor beta chains from one specimen sequenced in a study of technical replicates of blood from a few donors (dated by TCRdb to about 2017). Libraries were prepared through the immunoSEQ multiplex PCR assay. Not all clones reach the TCRdb copy of this immuneACCESS table, which keeps in-frame sequences only. Checked studies attribute under half of the gap to unresolved V genes and leave the rest unexplained. In all, the sample holds 60,000 to 70,000 clones, and 70% to 90% of those were seen once. The ten largest clonotypes hold approximately 4.7% of the sample. Source material: PBMCs. The receptors stem from a human donor in good health. Some clones in this sample may be carry-over from other donors' samples.

This chain joins TRBV6-5 and TRBJ1-1; 9 bases match TRBD1. Germline trimming cut 10 bases from V and 4 bases from J; bases unmatched to any gene: 7. The CDR3 is made up of 13 amino acids. The V gene's germline CDR1 is MNHEY and CDR2 SVGAGI. The CDR3 here is CATQGAQSTEAFF. The DNA of the CDR3 is TGTGCCACACAGGGGGCCCAATCCACTGAAGCTTTCTTT.

The J gene is TRBJ2-5, the V gene TRBV6-5; 11 bases align to TRBD2. This CDR3 has 16 amino acids. Trimming at V came to 4 bases and at J to 4 bases, leaving 8 bases not matched to a gene. Germline V gene lookup returns CDR1 MNHEY and CDR2 SVGAGI. This CDR3 reads CASSSLSGGARETQYF. The CDR3 nucleotides read TGTGCCAGCAGTTCCCTTAGCGGGGGGGCCAGAGAGACCCAGTACTTC.

V is TRBV2 and J is TRBJ2-2; D gene uncertain. Germline CDR1 is SNHLY and CDR2 is FYNNEI. CDR3 length: 13 residues. V was shortened by 4 bases and J by 4 bases, with 7 bases between the two germline ends. The CDR3 nucleotides read TGTGCCAGCAGTGGACTCGGCACCGGGGAGCTGTTTTTT. It yields the protein CASSGLGTGELFF.

V gene TRBV30 combines with J gene TRBJ2-3, with 7 bases lining up with TRBD2. Unmatched junction bases numbered 1, after V lost 0 bases and J lost 1 base. The V gene's germline CDR1 is GTSNPN and CDR2 SVGIG (reference sequence). The CDR3 loop spans 14 amino acids. Here the CDR3 reads CAWSVAGRTDTQYF. For the CDR3, the DNA is TGTGCCTGGAGTGTAGCGGGGCGCACAGATACGCAGTATTTT.

The rearrangement joins TRBV10-3 to TRBJ2-5; 13 nucleotides line up with TRBD2. The CDR3 covers 16 residues. Germline assignment: CDR1 ENHRY and CDR2 SYGVKD. V lost 3 bases to trimming and J lost 5 bases; unmatched junction nucleotides: 6. CDR3 sequence (DNA): TGTGCCATCAGTGACTACGGGACTAGCGGGACTGAGACCCAGTACTTC. This translates into CAISDYGTSGTETQYF.

The chain couples TRBV27 to TRBJ2-7, with 9 positions matching TRBD1. Germline assignment: CDR1 MNHEY and CDR2 SMNVEV (reference sequence). J gave up 5 bases and V 0 bases, and 11 bases lay outside the gene matches. This CDR3 contains 17 residues. Written as DNA, the CDR3 is TGTGCCAGCAGTTTATCACCGTACAGGGGGCTTCTCCACGAGCAGTACTTC. Protein: CASSLSPYRGLLHEQYF.

J is TRBJ2-3 and V is TRBV5-5; D possibly corresponds to TRBD1 (6 bases). The CDR3 spans 14 residues. The V end lost 4 bases, the J end lost 6 bases, and 15 bases lay between the germline ends. Germline CDR1 reads SGHKS; CDR2 reads YYEKEE (reference sequence). CDR3 bases: TGTGCCAGCAGCCGGGACACAAGAGGGGATACGCAGTATTTT. Amino acids: CASSRDTRGDTQYF.

V gene TRBV7-2 combines with J gene TRBJ1-2; no reliable D call. The CDR3 loop spans 13 amino acids. Germline assignment: CDR1 SGHTA and CDR2 FQGNSA. V dropped 0 bases and J dropped 5 bases, with 7 bases sitting between them. In nucleotides, the CDR3 is TGTGCCAGCAGCTTAGCGAACAGATATGGCTACACCTTC. Amino acid sequence: CASSLANRYGYTF.

This chain uses TRBV4-3 with TRBJ2-3, with D unresolved. Looked up from germline, CDR1 is LGHNA and CDR2 is YSLEER. The CDR3 sequence is 16 residues long. V was trimmed by 0 bases and J by 1 base, leaving 11 bases between them. The CDR3 nucleotides are TGCGCCAGCAGCCAAGATAGTAGCTGGGGCACAGATACGCAGTATTTT. It codes for CASSQDSSWGTDTQYF.

The gene calls are TRBV27 and TRBJ1-2; 9 bases are a match to TRBD1. Germline V gives CDR1 MNHEY, CDR2 SMNVEV (reference sequence). V shed 3 bases and J 8 bases; nucleotides not matched to a gene: 4. The CDR3 runs 13 residues. The CDR3 reads CASSFEGTGGYTF. The DNA of the CDR3 is TGTGCCAGCAGTTTCGAAGGGACAGGGGGCTACACCTTC.

This clone was seen more than once but under ten times. The chain employs TRBV4-3 and TRBJ2-3; 7 bases line up with TRBD2. The CDR3 sequence is 16 residues long. The V and J ends lost 0 bases and 5 bases, in that order; junction bases with no gene match: 8. Germline CDR1 and CDR2: LGHNA and YSLEER. Here the CDR3 DNA reads TGCGCCAGCAGCCAAGAGAGGACCCGGGGGGTAGATACGCAGTATTTT. Encoded protein: CASSQERTRGVDTQYF.

The chain has TRBV4-3 and TRBJ1-2, with 9 bases that match TRBD1. Germline V lookup: CDR1 LGHNA, CDR2 YSLEER. With 4 bases clipped from V and 4 bases from J, the junction kept 7 bases outside the gene matches. This CDR3 has 15 residues. The CDR3 DNA reads TGCGCCAGCAGCCGAGGACAGGGGAAGGGCTATGGCTACACCTTC. This codes for CASSRGQGKGYGYTF.

The chain combines TRBV6-5 with TRBJ1-2; D gene uncertain. In germline, CDR1 is MNHEY, CDR2 SVGAGI. This CDR3 spans 15 amino acids. V shed 5 bases and J shed 2 bases, with 15 bases lying between them. The CDR3 region has the DNA TGTGCCAGCAGTCGGTTCTCTGGGGAGAACTATGGCTACACCTTC. Its translation is CASSRFSGENYGYTF.

This chain uses TRBV5-1 with TRBJ2-3, with D perhaps TRBD1 (5 bases). CDR1 and CDR2 (germline): SGHRS, YFSETQ. This CDR3 is 14 amino acids long. Trimming took 4 bases from V and 5 from J, leaving 14 bases between them. CDR3 coding DNA: TGCGCCAGCAGCCGGGCCCAGGGCGGAGATACGCAGTATTTT. Its translation is CASSRAQGGDTQYF.

The chain couples TRBV2 to TRBJ1-2; D is ambiguous. The CDR3 has 12 residues. Trimming left V 3 bases short and J 3 bases short, with 5 bases between. From germline, CDR1 is SNHLY and CDR2 FYNNEI. For the CDR3, the DNA is TGTGCCAGCAGTGAGTCCTACTATGGCTACACCTTC. As protein: CASSESYYGYTF.

The chain uses TRBV10-3 and TRBJ1-6, with TRBD1 as a possible D gene (6 bases). The CDR3 consists of 15 residues. CDR1 ENHRY and CDR2 SYGVKD come from the germline V gene. V was cut by 4 bases and J by 7 bases, with 14 bases left in between. CDR3 DNA: TGTGCCATCAGTGGACAGGACGTCCAGAATTCACCCCTCCACTTT. Translating it yields CAISGQDVQNSPLHF.

This clone showed up just a few times. This chain links TRBV6-1 with TRBJ2-2; 11 bases are shared with TRBD2. The trim removed 3 bases at V and 5 bases at J, leaving 5 bases unmatched. This CDR3 comprises 16 residues. Germline assignment: CDR1 MNHNS and CDR2 SASEGT. Here the CDR3 reads CASSDIAGGHTGELFF. CDR3 nucleotide sequence: TGTGCCAGCAGTGACATAGCGGGGGGGCATACCGGGGAGCTGTTTTTT.

This chain joins TRBV28 and TRBJ1-3, with TRBD1 matching 8 bases. J gave up 4 bases and V 2 bases, and 1 base lay outside the gene matches. Looked up from germline, CDR1 is MDHEN and CDR2 is SYDVKM. This CDR3 has 14 amino acids. The CDR3 region has the DNA TGTGCCAGCAGTTTAACAGGGGGAGGAAACACCATATATTTT. Its protein is CASSLTGGGNTIYF.

The chain employs TRBV5-5 and TRBJ2-7; 8 positions match TRBD1. The CDR3 loop spans 14 amino acids. After removal of 1 base from V and 6 bases from J, the junction contained 6 bases not matched to a gene. CDR1 SGHKS and CDR2 YYEKEE come from the germline V gene (reference sequence). The CDR3 here is CASSLRAGGGEQYF. In DNA, the CDR3 is TGTGCCAGCAGCTTGAGGGCAGGGGGCGGCGAGCAGTACTTC.

This chain joins TRBV16 and TRBJ1-5; D remains ambiguous. The CDR3 has 13 residues. Trimming removed 4 bases from V and 11 bases from J, with 15 bases in between. Germline lookup yields CDR1 KGHSY and CDR2 FQNENV. The CDR3 loop reads CASSRTRDRSQHF. The CDR3 nucleotides are TGTGCCAGCAGCCGAACGCGGGATCGGTCCCAGCATTTT.

The sample holds one count of this clone. The rearrangement joins TRBV19 to TRBJ2-5, with TRBD2 matching 7 bases. This CDR3 has 13 amino acids. Germline CDR1 and CDR2: LNHDA and SQIVND (reference sequence). After removal of 7 bases from V and 1 base from J, the junction contained 3 bases not matched to a gene. CDR3 sequence: CASKPSGQETQYF. The CDR3 coding sequence is TGTGCCAGTAAGCCTAGCGGCCAAGAGACCCAGTACTTC.

The chain employs TRBV5-1 and TRBJ2-2, with 11 nucleotides matching TRBD2. The CDR3 is made up of 16 amino acids. Germline lookup yields CDR1 SGHRS and CDR2 YFSETQ. The junction had 2 bases not matched to a gene; V was cut back by 3 bases and J by 1 base. The CDR3 sequence: CASSWGLAENTGELFF. The CDR3 DNA reads as TGCGCCAGCAGCTGGGGACTAGCGGAGAACACCGGGGAGCTGTTTTTT.

This chain links TRBV7-2 with TRBJ2-5; 8 positions agree with TRBD2. This CDR3 is built from 16 residues. J lost 2 bases, V lost 8 bases, and 13 bases had no gene match. Germline-derived CDR1 and CDR2 are SGHTA and FQGNSA. The CDR3 sequence: CASSPGPPGGQETQYF. In DNA form, the CDR3 reads TGTGCCAGCTCGCCCGGCCCCCCGGGGGGGCAAGAGACCCAGTACTTC.

The chain employs TRBV7-8 and TRBJ2-7, with D perhaps TRBD2 (6 bases). The CDR3 contains 15 residues. CDR1 and CDR2 (germline): SGHVS, FQNEAQ. Trimming took off 3 bases at V and 9 bases at J, with 21 bases between the two ends. The CDR3 coding sequence is TGTGCCAGCAGCTTTGCCGGGGGAGGACCCCCTATGCAGTACTTC. It encodes CASSFAGGGPPMQYF. Supplemented by reference TRBV7-8 and TRBJ2-7, the full variable domain reads GAGVSQSPRYKVAKRGQDVALRCDPISGHVSLFWYQQALGQGPEFLTYFQNEAQLDKSGLPSDRFFAERPEGSVSTLKIQRTQQEDSAVYLCASSFAGGGPPMQYFGPGTRLTVT.

The chain links TRBV6-5 to TRBJ2-5, with TRBD1 matching 7 bases. CDR1 MNHEY and CDR2 SVGAGI come from the germline V gene. J gave up 4 bases and V 6 bases, and 5 bases lay outside the gene matches. The CDR3 has 13 amino acids. This CDR3 is CASSDRVGETQYF. The CDR3, as DNA: TGTGCCAGCAGCGACAGGGTCGGAGAGACCCAGTACTTC.

This rearrangement joins TRBV5-5 to TRBJ1-5, with unresolved D. The CDR3 extends over 15 amino acids. Germline V lookup: CDR1 SGHKS, CDR2 YYEKEE (reference sequence). V lost 0 bases and J lost 2, with 9 bases in between. Written as DNA, the CDR3 is TGTGCCAGCAGCTTGGCCTGGGAGGGCAATCAGCCCCAGCATTTT. Encoded protein: CASSLAWEGNQPQHF. Supplemented by reference TRBV5-5 and TRBJ1-5, the full variable domain reads DAGVTQSPTHLIKTRGQQVTLRCSPISGHKSVSWYQQVLGQGPQFIFQYYEKEERGRGNFPDRFSARQFPNYSSELNVNALLLGDSALYLCASSLAWEGNQPQHFGDGTRLSIL.

This clone appeared a single time. The V gene is TRBV27, the J gene TRBJ2-1, with D possibly TRBD1 on 5 matching bases. The V and J ends lost 3 bases and 2 bases respectively, with 11 bases between them. The CDR3 is 15 residues long. In germline, CDR1 is MNHEY, CDR2 SMNVEV (reference sequence). CDR3 loop: CASSFVREAYNEQFF. CDR3 nucleotide sequence: TGTGCCAGCAGTTTTGTCAGGGAAGCCTACAATGAGCAGTTCTTC.